Listed here are 30 T cell receptor beta chains from one sample, sequenced in a study of blood T cell repertoires in COVID-19. TCRdb's copy holds only in-frame clones and misses some; the assay was immunoSEQ multiplex PCR. The sample records about 500,000 clones, roughly nine tenths being singletons. The sequenced material came from PBMCs or T cells enriched from blood (not recorded which). All receptors derive from a woman aged 18-29 years who had recovered from COVID-19.

This chain connects TRBV7-9 to TRBJ2-3; 9 bases agree with TRBD1. Trimming took 5 bases from V and 4 from J; bases not matched to a gene: 16. In germline, CDR1 is SEHNR, CDR2 FQNEAQ (reference sequence). This CDR3 spans 18 amino acids. CDR3 region: CASSTSDPGTGTADTQYF. The CDR3 DNA is TGTGCCAGCAGCACCTCAGATCCCGGGACAGGGACGGCAGATACGCAGTATTTT.

The chain couples TRBV29-1 to TRBJ2-5; 10 positions match TRBD2. The CDR3 contains 13 residues. The J segment lost 5 bases and the V segment lost 7 bases, leaving 7 bases of the junction unmatched. CDR1 and CDR2 (germline): SQVTM, ANQGSEA. CDR3 region: CSDQRGGWETQYF. CDR3 DNA: TGCAGCGACCAGCGGGGGGGTTGGGAGACCCAGTACTTC.

This rearrangement joins TRBV7-2 to TRBJ2-1; maybe TRBD2 (6 bases). Trimming took off 8 bases at V and 3 bases at J, with 14 bases between the two ends. This CDR3 spans 14 amino acids. CDR1 SGHTA and CDR2 FQGNSA come from the germline V gene. CDR3 nucleotide sequence: TGTGCCAGCCTCTTACCCGGGGGCTACAATGAGCAGTTCTTC. Protein product: CASLLPGGYNEQFF.

V and J are TRBV5-1 and TRBJ1-3; 7 bases match TRBD1. CDR1 and CDR2 from the germline V gene are SGHRS and YFSETQ. The CDR3 is 15 amino acids. Trimming removed 3 bases from V and 4 bases from J; junction bases left unmatched: 7. Here the CDR3 reads CASSSDREVGNTIYF. In nucleotides, the CDR3 is TGCGCCAGCAGCTCCGACAGGGAAGTAGGAAACACCATATATTTT.

This chain connects TRBV7-2 to TRBJ2-5; the match to TRBD2 covers 9 bases. V lost 0 bases and J lost 1; bases outside the gene matches: 0. Germline CDR1 reads SGHTA; CDR2 reads FQGNSA. The CDR3 totals 15 residues. This chain's CDR3 is CASSLASGGQETQYF. The CDR3 bases are TGTGCCAGCAGCTTAGCTAGCGGGGGCCAAGAGACCCAGTACTTC.

The CDR3, as DNA: TGCGCCAGCAGTGAGTCGAAGGGGGCTGGCTACACCTTC. The encoded protein is CASSESKGAGYTF. The genes are TRBV10-1 and TRBJ1-2; TRBD1 matches at 7 bases. Germline values: CDR1 WNHNN, CDR2 SYGVQD (reference sequence). The CDR3 is 13 amino acids. The ends lost 0 bases at V and 7 bases at J; junction bases unmatched: 2.

The chain recombines TRBV19 with TRBJ1-5; the match to TRBD1 covers 7 bases. V dropped 3 bases and J dropped 6; count of bases not matched to a gene: 11. This CDR3 contains 16 residues. CDR1 is LNHDA, CDR2 SQIVND, per germline (reference sequence). DNA for the CDR3: TGTGCCAGTAGTATTTATGGACAGGAGGGCGGTCAGCCCCAGCATTTT. It encodes CASSIYGQEGGQPQHF.

V gene TRBV30 combines with J gene TRBJ1-1; D gene uncertain. The CDR3 contains 12 residues. With 0 bases removed from V and 6 bases from J, the gap between germline ends came to 8 bases. The germline gives CDR1 GTSNPN, CDR2 SVGIG (reference sequence). The CDR3 sequence: CAWSVGRAEAFF. The CDR3 DNA is TGTGCCTGGAGTGTAGGTCGGGCTGAAGCTTTCTTT.

V usage is TRBV2 and J usage is TRBJ1-2; 7 bases are a match to TRBD1. CDR3 length: 15 residues. V trimming: 6 bases; J trimming: 3 bases; junction bases outside the gene matches: 10. The germline V gene encodes CDR1 SNHLY and CDR2 FYNNEI. CDR3 nucleotide sequence: TGTGCCAGCAGGACCGGGACAGCCCTTTACTATGGCTACACCTTC. It specifies CASRTGTALYYGYTF.

The chain carries TRBV7-9 and TRBJ2-2, with 8 bases that match TRBD1. J was trimmed by 4 bases and V by 5 bases; bases with no gene match: 9. The CDR3 contains 16 residues. CDR1 SEHNR and CDR2 FQNEAQ come from the germline V gene (reference sequence). CDR3 DNA: TGTGCCAGCAGCACAGGACAGGGCAGTTCCACCGGGGAGCTGTTTTTT. This gives the protein CASSTGQGSSTGELFF.

This sequence joins TRBV30 and TRBJ1-1; TRBD1 agrees at 8 bases. This CDR3 has 15 residues. The ends lost 7 bases at V and 1 base at J; junction bases unmatched: 11. CDR1 and CDR2 (germline): GTSNPN, SVGIG (reference sequence). The CDR3 sequence is CAFSRGRVWNTEAFF. CDR3 sequence (DNA): TGTGCCTTTAGCAGGGGGCGGGTATGGAACACTGAAGCTTTCTTT.

The genes are TRBV6-4 and TRBJ1-6; no firm D call. From germline, CDR1 is MRHNA and CDR2 SNTAGT. The V end was cut by 3 bases, the J end by 7 bases, with 7 bases between. This CDR3 is built from 13 residues. In DNA, the CDR3 is TGTGCCAGCAGTGAACAGCTAAATTCACCCCTCCACTTT. This gives the protein CASSEQLNSPLHF.

The rearrangement links TRBV10-1 to TRBJ1-2, with a weak D call TRBD1 (6 bases). Germline V gene data show CDR1 as WNHNN and CDR2 as SYGVQD (reference sequence). Trimming removed 11 bases at V and 8 bases at J, with 9 bases between. This CDR3 spans 9 amino acids. The CDR3 protein is CALRGGYTF. CDR3 DNA: TGCGCCTTAAGGGGGGGCTACACCTTC.

This chain uses TRBV5-1 with TRBJ2-3; D might be TRBD2 (5 bases). V lost 4 bases, J lost 7 bases, and 7 bases lay in between. CDR1 and CDR2 (germline): SGHRS, YFSETQ. The CDR3 is made up of 11 amino acids. The CDR3 is CASSEGYTQYF. In DNA, the CDR3 is TGCGCCAGCAGCGAGGGTTATACGCAGTATTTT.

The chain couples TRBV18 to TRBJ2-1, with D perhaps matching TRBD2 (6 bases). In germline, CDR1 is KGHSH, CDR2 LQKENI. V was cut by 3 bases and J by 5 bases, with 11 bases left in between. CDR3 length: 14 residues. CDR3 residues: CASSPRTGDNEQFF. The CDR3 DNA follows: TGTGCCAGCTCACCCAGGACGGGGGACAATGAGCAGTTCTTC.

This clone was recorded many times. This rearrangement joins TRBV4-1 to TRBJ1-1; no definite D call. The CDR3 is 15 residues long. The V gene's germline CDR1 is MGHRA and CDR2 YSYEKL. V was cut by 1 base and J by 5 bases, with 14 bases left in between. The CDR3 region has the DNA TGCGCCAGCAGCCAAGTCTTTCCCCCGGGTACTGAAGCTTTCTTT. Translation gives CASSQVFPPGTEAFF.

The V and J genes are TRBV5-1 and TRBJ2-5; 11 bases are a match to TRBD2. Germline loops: CDR1 SGHRS, CDR2 YFSETQ. This CDR3 comprises 18 residues. J was trimmed by 6 bases and V by 0 bases; bases with no gene match: 13. Written as DNA, the CDR3 is TGCGCCAGCAGCTTGGCCTATACTAGCGGGGGCACGGGGAAGACCCAGTACTTC. Translating gives CASSLAYTSGGTGKTQYF. The complete variable domain, with remaining parts taken from reference TRBV5-1 and TRBJ2-5, reads KAGVTQTPRYLIKTRGQQVTLSCSPISGHRSVSWYQQTPGQGLQFLFEYFSETQRNKGNFPGRFSGRQFSNSRSEMNVSTLELGDSALYLCASSLAYTSGGTGKTQYFGPGTRLLVL.

The gene calls are TRBV4-1 and TRBJ2-3; no definite D call. The CDR3 is made up of 16 amino acids. Germline values: CDR1 MGHRA, CDR2 YSYEKL. Trimming cost V 3 bases and J 2 bases, with 15 bases left between them. The CDR3 DNA follows: TGCGCCAGCAGCCACTTACTACGCAAGTACACAGATACGCAGTATTTT. Protein: CASSHLLRKYTDTQYF.

The rearrangement links TRBV29-1 to TRBJ2-3, with 12 bases fitting TRBD1. The CDR3 covers 16 residues. Germline values: CDR1 SQVTM, CDR2 ANQGSEA. Unmatched junction bases numbered 10, after V lost 7 bases and J lost 2 bases. CDR3 in amino acids: CSGSGGTGGVTDTQYF. The CDR3, as DNA: TGCAGCGGGTCAGGTGGGACAGGGGGCGTCACAGATACGCAGTATTTT.

A remark on this clone: The junction departs from the called germline gene at one end, perhaps through a read error. The rearrangement joins TRBV3-1 (or the pseudogene TRBV3-2) to TRBJ2-3; TRBD2 might be the D (6 bases). The CDR3 is 10 amino acids. In germline, CDR1 is LGHDT, CDR2 YNNKEL (reference sequence). The chain's CDR3 is CASSRGDFHF. CDR3 DNA: TGTGCCAGCAGCCGTGGGGACTTTCATTTT.

V and J are TRBV6-5 and TRBJ1-2, with D unclear. The V end lost 0 bases, the J end lost 8 bases, and 13 bases lay between the germline ends. In germline, CDR1 is MNHEY, CDR2 SVGAGI. The CDR3 totals 14 residues. CDR3 coding DNA: TGTGCCAGCAGTTACTCAACTCCAGGATCCGGCTACACCTTC. This translates into CASSYSTPGSGYTF.

As to this clone: One junction end does not reproduce the germline sequence, and a read error may be involved. V usage is TRBV7-9 and J usage is TRBJ2-3; 7 bases are a match to TRBD2. Germline CDR1 and CDR2: SEHNR and FQNEAQ (reference sequence). The CDR3 spans 15 residues. CDR3 nucleotide sequence: TGTGCCAGCAGCCTAGCGGCTTCTAGCACAGATACGCAGTATTTT. This gives the protein CASSLAASSTDTQYF.

The chain links TRBV12-5 to TRBJ2-1; 8 nucleotides line up with TRBD2. The V segment lost 2 bases and the J segment 8 bases; nucleotides outside the gene matches: 11. The CDR3 consists of 16 residues. Per the germline V gene, CDR1 is LGHNT and CDR2 is FRNRAP. CDR3 in amino acids: CASGLTERGSRDEQFF. Here the CDR3 DNA reads TGTGCTAGTGGTTTGACGGAGCGGGGGTCCCGCGATGAGCAGTTCTTC.

The rearrangement joins TRBV15 to TRBJ1-2; 9 nucleotides match TRBD1. CDR1 and CDR2 from the germline V gene are LNHNV and YYDKDF (reference sequence). The CDR3 extends over 17 amino acids. V dropped 2 bases and J dropped 5; count of bases not matched to a gene: 12. In DNA, the CDR3 is TGTGCCACCAGCAGACTCCCTCCGGACAGGGGAGGTTATGGCTACACCTTC. This sequence encodes CATSRLPPDRGGYGYTF.

Here the CDR3 reads CASSSVGGRQPQHF. In DNA, the CDR3 is TGTGCCAGCAGTTCGGTAGGGGGAAGACAGCCCCAGCATTTT. The rearrangement uses TRBV27 and TRBJ1-5; possible D gene TRBD1, 6 bases. CDR1 and CDR2 from the germline V gene are MNHEY and SMNVEV (reference sequence). Trimming stripped 4 bases from V and 7 bases from J, with 14 bases between. CDR3 size: 14 residues.

V usage is TRBV3-1 (or the pseudogene TRBV3-2) and J usage is TRBJ1-4; 8 nucleotides align to TRBD1. In germline, CDR1 is LGHDT, CDR2 YNNKEL (reference sequence). The trim removed 0 bases at V and 2 bases at J, leaving 8 bases unmatched. This CDR3 contains 18 residues. CDR3 bases: TGTGCCAGCAGCCAAGACCTTGGCAGGGGGCACACTAATGAAAAACTGTTTTTT. It translates to CASSQDLGRGHTNEKLFF.

V is TRBV2 and J is TRBJ1-5; D is perhaps TRBD1 (6 bases). The CDR3 runs 14 residues. Germline values: CDR1 SNHLY, CDR2 FYNNEI. The V end was cut by 4 bases, the J end by 5 bases, with 12 bases between. The CDR3 region has the DNA TGTGCCAGCAGTGTAGGGGACACTTATCAGCCCCAGCATTTT. This codes for CASSVGDTYQPQHF.

This clone was counted between two and nine times. V gene TRBV6-2 or TRBV6-3 combines with J gene TRBJ1-1; 10 positions match TRBD1. The germline CDR1 and CDR2 sequences are MNHEY and SVGEGT. This CDR3 contains 16 residues. J lost 5 bases, V lost 4 bases, and 10 bases had no gene match. The CDR3 coding sequence is TGTGCCAGCAGTTCTAGAACGGGACAGGGGAGGACTGAAGCTTTCTTT. This codes for CASSSRTGQGRTEAFF.

The CDR3 loop reads CAISGGTGRNTEAFF. The CDR3 coding sequence is TGTGCCATCAGTGGGGGGACAGGGAGGAACACTGAAGCTTTCTTT. This chain joins TRBV10-3 and TRBJ1-1; 9 nucleotides line up with TRBD1. Germline V CDR1 and CDR2: ENHRY, SYGVKD. The CDR3 spans 15 residues. J gave up 1 base and V 4 bases, and 4 bases lay outside the gene matches.

The chain employs TRBV9 and TRBJ1-2; 9 bases align to TRBD1. V shed 3 bases and J 4 bases; nucleotides not matched to a gene: 16. The length of the CDR3 is 18 residues. CDR1 is SGDLS, CDR2 YYNGEE, per germline. DNA for the CDR3: TGTGCCAGCAGCGCAGATGCGGGGGGACAGGGAGGATTCTATGGCTACACCTTC. This encodes CASSADAGGQGGFYGYTF.